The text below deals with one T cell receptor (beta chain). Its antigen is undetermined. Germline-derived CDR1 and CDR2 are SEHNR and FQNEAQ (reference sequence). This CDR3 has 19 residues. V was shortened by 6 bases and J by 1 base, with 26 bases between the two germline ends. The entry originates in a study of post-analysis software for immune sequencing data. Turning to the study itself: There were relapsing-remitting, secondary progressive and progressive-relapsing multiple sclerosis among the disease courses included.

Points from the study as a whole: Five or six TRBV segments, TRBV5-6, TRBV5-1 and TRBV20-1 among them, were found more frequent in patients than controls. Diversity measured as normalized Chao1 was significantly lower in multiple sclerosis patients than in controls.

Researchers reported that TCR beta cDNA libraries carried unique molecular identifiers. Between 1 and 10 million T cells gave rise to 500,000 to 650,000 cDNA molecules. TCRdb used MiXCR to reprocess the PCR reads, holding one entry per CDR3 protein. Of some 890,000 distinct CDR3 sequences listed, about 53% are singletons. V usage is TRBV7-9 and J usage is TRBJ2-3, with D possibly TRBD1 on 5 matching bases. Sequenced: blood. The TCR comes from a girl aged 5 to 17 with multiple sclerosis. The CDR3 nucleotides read TGTGCCAGCAGTCGATTAGGGTCCAGGGTCTCATCTGGCACAGATACGCAGTATTTT. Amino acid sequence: CASSRLGSRVSSGTDTQYF. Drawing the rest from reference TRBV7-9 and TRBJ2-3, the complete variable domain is DTGVSQNPRHKITKRGQNVTFRCDPISEHNRLYWYRQTLGQGPEFLTYFQNEAQLEKSRLLSDRFSAERPKGSFSTLEIQRTEQGDSAMYLCASSRLGSRVSSGTDTQYFGPGTRLTVL.